This T cell receptor beta chain derives from a study of T cells of healthy individuals. This clonotype has a count of ten or more. Trimming left V 5 bases short and J 8 bases short, with 10 bases between. Per the germline V gene, CDR1 is SGHAT and CDR2 is FQNNGV. This CDR3 is 12 amino acids long. TCRdb reprocessed the 5' RACE reads with MiXCR, giving one entry per CDR3 protein. The sample lists roughly 87,000 distinct CDR3 sequences; around 17% were seen once. This rearrangement joins TRBV11-2 to TRBJ2-1; no clear D gene. This clonotype originated in a human donor in good health. For the CDR3, the DNA is TGTGCCAGCAGCCAATCCCGGGATGAGCAGTTCTTC. This gives the protein CASSQSRDEQFF.